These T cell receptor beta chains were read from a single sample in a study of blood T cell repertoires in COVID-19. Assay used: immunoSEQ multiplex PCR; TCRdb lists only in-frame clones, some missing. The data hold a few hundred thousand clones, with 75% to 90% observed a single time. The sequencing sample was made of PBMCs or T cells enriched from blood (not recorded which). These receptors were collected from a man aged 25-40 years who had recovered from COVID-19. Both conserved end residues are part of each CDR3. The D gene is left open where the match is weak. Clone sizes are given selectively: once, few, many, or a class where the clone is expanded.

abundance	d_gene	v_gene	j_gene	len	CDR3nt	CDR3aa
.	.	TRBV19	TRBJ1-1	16	TGTGCCAGTAGTAGCCCCCCTTCGCGAGCGAACACTGAAGCTTTCTTT	CASSSPPSRANTEAFF
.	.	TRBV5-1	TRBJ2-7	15	TGCGCCAGCAGAACAAGGATGACCTATAGCTCTGAGCAGTACTTC	CASRTRMTYSSEQYF
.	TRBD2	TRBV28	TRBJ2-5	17	TGTGCCAGCAGTCCTCAAAGTGGGCGGGGGGGAGAAGAGACCCAGTACTTC	CASSPQSGRGGEETQYF
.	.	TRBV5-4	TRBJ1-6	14	TGTGCCAGCAGCTTGGGACAGTCTAATTCACCCCTCCACTTT	CASSLGQSNSPLHF
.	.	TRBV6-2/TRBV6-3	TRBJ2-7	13	TGTGCCAGCAGTTTCGAAGGCAGAGGCGAGCAGTACTTC	CASSFEGRGEQYF
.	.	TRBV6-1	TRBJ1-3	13	TGTGCCAGCAGTGAGGGACACCCTACCACCATATATTTT	CASSEGHPTTIYF
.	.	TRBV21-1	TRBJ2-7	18	TGTGCCAGCAGCAAAGACAGCCTAGCGGGAGAATATGACTACGAGCAGTACTTC	CASSKDSLAGEYDYEQYF
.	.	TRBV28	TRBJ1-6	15	TGTGCCAGCAGTAAACAGTTTCTTGATAATTCACCCCTCCACTTT	CASSKQFLDNSPLHF
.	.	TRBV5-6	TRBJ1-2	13	TGTGCCAGCAGCGTAGGCGGACAGCGGACGTTAACCTTC	CASSVGGQRTLTF
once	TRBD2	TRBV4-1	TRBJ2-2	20	TGCGCCAGCAGCCATAGAACGGGACTAGCGGGGGGGATGAACACCGGGGAGCTGTTTTTT	CASSHRTGLAGGMNTGELFF
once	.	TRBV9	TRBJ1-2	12	TGTGCCAGCAGCTTACAGGGTAATGGCTACACCTTC	CASSLQGNGYTF
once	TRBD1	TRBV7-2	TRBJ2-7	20	TGTGCCAGCAGCTTAGCCCTCGTCCCGGGACAGGGAAAAACACCCTACGAGCAGTACTTC	CASSLALVPGQGKTPYEQYF
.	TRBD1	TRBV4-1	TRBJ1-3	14	TGCGCCAGCAGCCAAGTGGGACAGGGAAACACCATATATTTT	CASSQVGQGNTIYF
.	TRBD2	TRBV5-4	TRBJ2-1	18	TGTGCCAGCAGCATGGGACTAGCGGGAGGGCTGTATGCCAATGAGCAGTTCTTC	CASSMGLAGGLYANEQFF
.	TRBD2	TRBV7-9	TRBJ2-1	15	TGTGCCAGCAGATCCCAGACTAGCGGGACGGGTGAGCAGTTCTTC	CASRSQTSGTGEQFF
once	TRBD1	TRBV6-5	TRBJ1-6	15	TGTGCCACCAGTCCCAGGGGGTTCGATGGGTCACCCCTCCACTTT	CATSPRGFDGSPLHF
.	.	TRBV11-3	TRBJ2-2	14	TGTGCCAGCAGCTTACCGGGAAACACCGGGGAGCTGTTTTTT	CASSLPGNTGELFF
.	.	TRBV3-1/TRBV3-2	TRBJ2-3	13	TGTGCCAGCAGCCAATCCCACACAGATACGCAGTATTTT	CASSQSHTDTQYF
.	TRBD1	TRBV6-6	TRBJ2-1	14	TGTGCCAGCACCGAGGGACAGTCCTACAATGAGCAGTTCTTC	CASTEGQSYNEQFF
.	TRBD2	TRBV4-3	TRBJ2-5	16	TGCGCCAGCAGCCAAGACTATTACCGGGGGGGGGAGACCCAGTACTTC	CASSQDYYRGGETQYF